This T cell receptor (beta chain) originates from a study of T-cell reconstitution after alpha-beta-depleted transplantation in children. Unique molecular identifiers tagged the TCRbeta library. TCRdb analysed the PCR reads with MiXCR anew, one entry per CDR3 protein. The top ten hold just over 2% of the sample, which has about 490,000 distinct CDR3 sequences, roughly 10% seen once. Germline values: CDR1 SQVTM, CDR2 ANQGSEA. The CDR3 loop spans 15 amino acids. V was cut by 1 base and J by 3 bases, with 15 bases left in between. Study results and limitations: Alpha-beta T cells present about two months after transplant were reported to originate from several hundred expanded graft clones. Among T cells one year after transplant, newly produced cells accounted for most counts and diversity. Several patients had high TCRbeta diversity at day 60; it came from surviving recipient T cells and thymic progenitors.

Regarding this clonotype: What it binds is not known. This may come from a read error, since a much larger clone is one base off.

The chain has TRBV29-1 and TRBJ1-2, with a possible D match to TRBD1 (5 bases). The specimen was PBMCs, collected before TCRalphabeta/CD19-depleted stem cell transplant. This sequence originates from a child aged 2-9 years with inherited bone marrow failure, due to receive a stem cell transplant. In DNA, the CDR3 is TGCAGCGTTGAAGGATCCGAGGGGAGGGACTATGGCTACACCTTC. Translated: CSVEGSEGRDYGYTF.